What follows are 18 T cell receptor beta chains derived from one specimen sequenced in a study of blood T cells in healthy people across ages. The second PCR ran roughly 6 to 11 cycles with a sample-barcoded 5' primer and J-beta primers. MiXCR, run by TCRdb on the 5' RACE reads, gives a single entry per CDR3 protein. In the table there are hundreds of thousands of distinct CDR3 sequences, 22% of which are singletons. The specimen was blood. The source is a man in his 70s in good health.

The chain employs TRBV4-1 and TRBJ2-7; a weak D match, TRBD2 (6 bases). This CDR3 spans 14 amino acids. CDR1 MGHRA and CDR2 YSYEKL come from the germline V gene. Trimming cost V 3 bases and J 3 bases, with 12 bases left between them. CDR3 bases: TGCGCCAGCAGCCACCCGACTAGTGGCTACGAGCAGTACTTC. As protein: CASSHPTSGYEQYF.

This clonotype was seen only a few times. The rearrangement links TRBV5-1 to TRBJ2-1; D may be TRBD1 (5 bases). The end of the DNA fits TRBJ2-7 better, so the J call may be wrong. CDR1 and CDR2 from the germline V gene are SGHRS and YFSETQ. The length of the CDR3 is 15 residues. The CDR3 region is CASRSQGKRNYEQYF. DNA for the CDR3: TGCGCCAGCAGAAGTCAGGGAAAAAGGAACTACGAGCAGTACTTC.

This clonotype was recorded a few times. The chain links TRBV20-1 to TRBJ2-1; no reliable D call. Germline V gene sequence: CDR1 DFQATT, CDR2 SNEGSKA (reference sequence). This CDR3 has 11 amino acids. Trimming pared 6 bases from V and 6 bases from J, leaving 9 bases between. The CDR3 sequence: CSAAFSNEQFF. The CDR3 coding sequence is TGCAGTGCCGCTTTCTCCAATGAGCAGTTCTTC.

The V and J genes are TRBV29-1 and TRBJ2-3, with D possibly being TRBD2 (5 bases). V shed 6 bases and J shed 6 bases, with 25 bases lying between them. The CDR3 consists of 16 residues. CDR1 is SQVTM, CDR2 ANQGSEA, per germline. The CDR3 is CSVGGRAQQMRDTQYF. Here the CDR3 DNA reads TGCAGCGTCGGAGGACGGGCCCAACAGATGAGGGATACGCAGTATTTT.

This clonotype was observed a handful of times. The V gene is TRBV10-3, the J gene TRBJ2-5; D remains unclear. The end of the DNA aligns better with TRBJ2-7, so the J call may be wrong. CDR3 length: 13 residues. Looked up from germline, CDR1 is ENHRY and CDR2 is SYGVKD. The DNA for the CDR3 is TGTGCCATCAGTGAGTCGACTTCGTACGAGCAGTACGTC. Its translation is CAISESTSYEQYV.

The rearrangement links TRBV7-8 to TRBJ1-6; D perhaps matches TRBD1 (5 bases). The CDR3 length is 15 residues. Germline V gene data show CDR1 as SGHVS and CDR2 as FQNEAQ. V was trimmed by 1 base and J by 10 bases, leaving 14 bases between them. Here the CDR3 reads CASSLVQGDRSPLHF. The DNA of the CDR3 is TGTGCCAGCAGCTTAGTTCAAGGGGATCGCTCACCCCTCCACTTT.

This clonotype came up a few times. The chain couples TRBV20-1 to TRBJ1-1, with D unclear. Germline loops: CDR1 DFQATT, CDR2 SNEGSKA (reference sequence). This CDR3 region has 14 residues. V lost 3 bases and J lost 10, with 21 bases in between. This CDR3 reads CSASRVSTLVIAFF. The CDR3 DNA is TGCAGTGCTAGTAGGGTCAGTACCCTTGTAATAGCTTTCTTT.

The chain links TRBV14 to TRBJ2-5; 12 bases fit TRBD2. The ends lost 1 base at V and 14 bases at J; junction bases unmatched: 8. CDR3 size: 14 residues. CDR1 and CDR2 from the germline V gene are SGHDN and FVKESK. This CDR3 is CASSQGLAGVGFYF. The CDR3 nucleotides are TGTGCCAGCAGCCAAGGACTAGCGGGAGTCGGTTTTTACTTC. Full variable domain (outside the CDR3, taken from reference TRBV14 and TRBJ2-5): EAGVTQFPSHSVIEKGQTVTLRCDPISGHDNLYWYRRVMGKEIKFLLHFVKESKQDESGMPNNRFLAERTGGTYSTLKVQPAELEDSGVYFCASSQGLAGVGFYFGPGTRLLVL.

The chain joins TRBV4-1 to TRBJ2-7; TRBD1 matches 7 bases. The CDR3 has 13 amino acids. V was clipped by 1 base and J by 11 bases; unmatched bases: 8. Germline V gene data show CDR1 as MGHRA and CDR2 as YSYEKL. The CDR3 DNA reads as TGCGCCAGCAGCCAAGGGTCACAGGGGAAAGAGTACTTC. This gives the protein CASSQGSQGKEYF.

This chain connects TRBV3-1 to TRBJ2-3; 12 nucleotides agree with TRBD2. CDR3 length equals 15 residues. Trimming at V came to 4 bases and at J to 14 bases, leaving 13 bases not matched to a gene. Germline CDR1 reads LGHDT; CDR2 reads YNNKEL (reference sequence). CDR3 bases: TGTGCCAGCAGCCGCCCACTAGCGGGGGGCCGGCTTTCGTATTTT. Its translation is CASSRPLAGGRLSYF.

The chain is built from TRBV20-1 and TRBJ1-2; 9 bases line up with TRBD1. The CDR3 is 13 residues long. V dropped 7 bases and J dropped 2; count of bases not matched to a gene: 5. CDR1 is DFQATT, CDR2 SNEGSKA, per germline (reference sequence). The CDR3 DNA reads TGCAGTGTCCCAGACAGGGGGAACTATGGCTACACCTTC. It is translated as CSVPDRGNYGYTF.

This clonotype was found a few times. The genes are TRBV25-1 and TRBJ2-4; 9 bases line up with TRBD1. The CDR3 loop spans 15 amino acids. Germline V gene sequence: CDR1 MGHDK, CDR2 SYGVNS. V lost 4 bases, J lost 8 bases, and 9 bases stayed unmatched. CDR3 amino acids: CASSGSGTGLDIQYF. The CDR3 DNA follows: TGTGCCAGCAGTGGAAGCGGGACAGGGTTGGACATTCAGTACTTC.

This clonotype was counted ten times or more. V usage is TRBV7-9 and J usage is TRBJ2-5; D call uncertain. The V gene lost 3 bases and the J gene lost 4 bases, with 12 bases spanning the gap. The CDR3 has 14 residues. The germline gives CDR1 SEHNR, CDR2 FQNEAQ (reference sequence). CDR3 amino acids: CASSLGLSRETQYF. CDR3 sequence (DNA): TGTGCCAGCAGCTTGGGTCTGTCACGAGAGACCCAGTACTTC.

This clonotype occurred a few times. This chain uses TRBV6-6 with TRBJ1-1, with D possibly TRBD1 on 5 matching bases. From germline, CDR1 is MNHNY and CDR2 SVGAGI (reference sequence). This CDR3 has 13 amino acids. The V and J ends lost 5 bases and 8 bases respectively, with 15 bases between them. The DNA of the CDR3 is TGTGCCAGCAGTGCCTCAACAGGAAGAGAAGCTTTCTTT. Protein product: CASSASTGREAFF.

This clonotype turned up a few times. In DNA, the CDR3 is TGTGCCAGCGGCAATAGCAATCAGCCCCAGCATTTT. This codes for CASGNSNQPQHF. This chain joins TRBV12-3 or TRBV12-4 and TRBJ1-5; D uncertain. Trimming stripped 8 bases from V and 0 bases from J, with 5 bases between. The CDR3 is 12 residues long.

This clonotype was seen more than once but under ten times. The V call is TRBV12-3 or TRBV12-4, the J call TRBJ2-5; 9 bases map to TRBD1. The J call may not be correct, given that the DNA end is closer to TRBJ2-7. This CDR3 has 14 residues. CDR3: CASSQGQGYNEQYF. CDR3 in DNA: TGTGCCAGCAGCCAGGGACAGGGTTACAACGAGCAGTACTTC.

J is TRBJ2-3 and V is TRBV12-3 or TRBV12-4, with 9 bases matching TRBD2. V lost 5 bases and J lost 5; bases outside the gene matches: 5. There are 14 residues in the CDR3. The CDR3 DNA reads TGTGCCAGCAGTCCTAGCGGGGAGGGAGATACGCAGTATTTT. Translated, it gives CASSPSGEGDTQYF.

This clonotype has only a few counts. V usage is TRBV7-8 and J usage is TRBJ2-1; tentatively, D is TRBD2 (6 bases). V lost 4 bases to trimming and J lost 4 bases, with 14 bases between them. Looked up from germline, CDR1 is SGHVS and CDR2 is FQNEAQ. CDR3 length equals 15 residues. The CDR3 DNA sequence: TGTGCCAGCAGCTCCGACAGTAGCGGATACAATGAGCAGTTCTTC. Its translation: CASSSDSSGYNEQFF.